This T cell receptor (beta chain) was captured in a study of blood T cells in healthy people across ages. Then a second PCR, running about 7 to 11 cycles, was carried out with a sample-barcoded 5' primer and a J-beta primer mix. MiXCR, run by TCRdb on the 5' RACE reads, gives a single entry per CDR3 protein. The data contain fewer than 700,000 distinct CDR3 sequences, roughly two fifths of them singletons. Study-level results: Donor CMV infection status was unknown, possibly confounding age-related changes in expanded clonotypes.

Remarks on this clonotype: Its antigen remains unidentified.

The people who gave samples were healthy Caucasians from Russia, aged roughly 6 to 100. The sequence came from a man aged 80 or over in good health. The sequenced sample was blood.

CDR3: CASSKETGQHF. In DNA, the CDR3 is TGTGCCAGCAGCAAAGAGACAGGACAGCATTTT. V gene TRBV6-6 combines with J gene TRBJ1-5; possibly TRBD1 for D (6 bases). The germline V gene has CDR1 MNHNY and CDR2 SVGAGI (reference sequence). Trimming stripped 6 bases from V and 13 bases from J, with 13 bases between. CDR3 length: 11 amino acids.